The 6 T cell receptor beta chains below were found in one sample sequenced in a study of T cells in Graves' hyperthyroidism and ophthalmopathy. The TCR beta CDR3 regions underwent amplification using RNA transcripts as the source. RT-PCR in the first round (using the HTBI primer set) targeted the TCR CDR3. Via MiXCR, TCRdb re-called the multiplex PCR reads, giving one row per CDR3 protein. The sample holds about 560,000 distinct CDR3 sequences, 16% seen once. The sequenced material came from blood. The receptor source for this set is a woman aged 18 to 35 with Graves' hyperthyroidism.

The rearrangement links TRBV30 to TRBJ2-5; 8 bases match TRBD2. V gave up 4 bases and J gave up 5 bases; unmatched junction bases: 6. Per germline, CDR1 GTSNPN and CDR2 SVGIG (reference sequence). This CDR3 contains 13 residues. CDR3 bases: TGTGCCTGGACCCCCGGGGGGGGGGAGACCCAGTACTTC. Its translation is CAWTPGGGETQYF.

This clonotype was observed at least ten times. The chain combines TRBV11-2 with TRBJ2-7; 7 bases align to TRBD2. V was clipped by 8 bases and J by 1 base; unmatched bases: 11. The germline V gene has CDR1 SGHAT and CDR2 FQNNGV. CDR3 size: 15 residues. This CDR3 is CASFGGDVGSYEQYF. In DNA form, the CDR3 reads TGTGCCAGCTTTGGGGGGGACGTGGGGTCCTACGAGCAGTACTTC.

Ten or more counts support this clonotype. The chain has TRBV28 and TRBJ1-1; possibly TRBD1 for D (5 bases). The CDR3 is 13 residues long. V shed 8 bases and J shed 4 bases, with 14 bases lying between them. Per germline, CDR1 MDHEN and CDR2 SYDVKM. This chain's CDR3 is CASLRVASTEAFF. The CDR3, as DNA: TGTGCCAGCCTCAGGGTTGCGAGCACTGAAGCTTTCTTT.

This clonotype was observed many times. CDR3 bases: TGTGCCAGCAGTGAAGACAGACTTAGCAATCAGCCCCAGCATTTT. The encoded protein is CASSEDRLSNQPQHF. The chain links TRBV12-3 or TRBV12-4 to TRBJ1-5; possibly TRBD1 for D (5 bases). There are 15 residues in the CDR3. Trimming shortened V by 5 bases and J by 0 bases, and 11 bases separated the two germline ends.

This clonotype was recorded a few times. The CDR3 reads CASSPRGPYGYTF. CDR3 nucleotide sequence: TGCGCCAGCAGCCCTCGCGGTCCCTATGGCTACACCTTC. The chain is built from TRBV5-1 and TRBJ1-2; D is unresolved. V gave up 4 bases and J gave up 4 bases, with 11 bases separating them. The CDR3 totals 13 residues. CDR1 is SGHRS, CDR2 YFSETQ, per germline.

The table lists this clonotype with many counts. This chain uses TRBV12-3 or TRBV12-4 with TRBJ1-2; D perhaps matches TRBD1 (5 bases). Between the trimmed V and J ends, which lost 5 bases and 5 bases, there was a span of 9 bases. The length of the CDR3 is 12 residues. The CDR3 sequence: CASSTQGYGYTF. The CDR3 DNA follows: TGTGCCAGCAGTACGCAGGGATATGGCTACACCTTC.